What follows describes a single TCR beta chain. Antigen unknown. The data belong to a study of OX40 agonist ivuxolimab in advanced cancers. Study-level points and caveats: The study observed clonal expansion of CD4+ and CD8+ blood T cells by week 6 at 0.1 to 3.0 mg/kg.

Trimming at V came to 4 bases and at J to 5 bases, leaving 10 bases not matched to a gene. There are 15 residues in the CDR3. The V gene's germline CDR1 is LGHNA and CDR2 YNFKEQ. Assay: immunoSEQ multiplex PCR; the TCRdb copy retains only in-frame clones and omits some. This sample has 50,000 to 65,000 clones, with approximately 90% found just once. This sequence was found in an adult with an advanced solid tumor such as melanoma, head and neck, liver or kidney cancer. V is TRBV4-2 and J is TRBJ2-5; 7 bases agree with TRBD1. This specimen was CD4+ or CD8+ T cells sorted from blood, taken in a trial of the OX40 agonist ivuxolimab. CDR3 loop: CASSRREGARETQYF. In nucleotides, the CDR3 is TGTGCCAGCAGCCGTCGAGAGGGGGCCAGGGAGACCCAGTACTTC.